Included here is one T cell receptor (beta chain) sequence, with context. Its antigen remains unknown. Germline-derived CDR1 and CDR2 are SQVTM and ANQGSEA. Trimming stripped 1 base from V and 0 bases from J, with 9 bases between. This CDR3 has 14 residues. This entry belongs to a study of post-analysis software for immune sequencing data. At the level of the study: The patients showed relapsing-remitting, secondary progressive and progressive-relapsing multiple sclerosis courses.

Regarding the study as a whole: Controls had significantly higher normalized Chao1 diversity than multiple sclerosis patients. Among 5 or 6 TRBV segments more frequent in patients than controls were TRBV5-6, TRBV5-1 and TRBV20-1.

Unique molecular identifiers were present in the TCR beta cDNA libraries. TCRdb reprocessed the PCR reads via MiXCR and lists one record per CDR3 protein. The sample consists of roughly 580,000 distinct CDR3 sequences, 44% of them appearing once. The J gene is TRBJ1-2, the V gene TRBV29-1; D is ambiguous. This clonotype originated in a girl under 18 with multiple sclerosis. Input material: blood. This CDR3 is CSVEVSGANYGYTF. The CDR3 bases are TGCAGCGTTGAAGTTTCGGGAGCTAACTATGGCTACACCTTC.